The present entry profiles one TCR beta chain with its context. The antigen is undetermined. The table came from immunoSEQ multiplex PCR; TCRdb's copy has only in-frame clones and leaves some out. Among under 85,000 clones, just over 85% were seen once, and the ten largest hold over 4%. The data were obtained in a study of OX40 agonist ivuxolimab in advanced cancers. About the study: Patients received ivuxolimab, an agonistic anti-OX40 (CD134) antibody. Participants could have had prior anti-PD-1, anti-PD-L1 or anti-CTLA-4 therapy, and around 43% had some. Study conclusions and caveats: Antigen specificity remained undetermined for the expanded peripheral T cells. More expanded clones were found, on average, in CD8+ than in CD4+ T cells.

Sequenced here: CD4+ or CD8+ T cells sorted from blood, sampled in a trial of the OX40 agonist ivuxolimab. The receptor comes from an adult with an advanced solid tumor such as melanoma, head and neck, liver or kidney cancer.

In DNA form, the CDR3 reads TGTGCCAGCAGAACCGGGACAGAAGATGGCTACACCTTC. The encoded protein is CASRTGTEDGYTF. This chain uses TRBV5-4 with TRBJ1-2, with TRBD1 identical over 7 bases. The CDR3 contains 13 residues. Per germline, CDR1 SGHNT and CDR2 YYREEE (reference sequence). V lost 5 bases to trimming and J lost 6 bases; unmatched junction nucleotides: 7. Filled out from reference TRBV5-4 and TRBJ1-2, the complete variable domain reads ETGVTQSPTHLIKTRGQQVTLRCSSQSGHNTVSWYQQALGQGPQFIFQYYREEENGRGNFPPRFSGLQFPNYSSELNVNALELDDSALYLCASRTGTEDGYTFGSGTRLTVV.